This section outlines one T cell receptor beta chain sequence together with its context. The antigen is unknown. V was shortened by 4 bases and J by 0 bases, with 14 bases between the two germline ends. Germline loops: CDR1 GTSNPN, CDR2 SVGIG (reference sequence). The CDR3 runs to 15 residues. This record comes from a study of T cells in Graves' hyperthyroidism and ophthalmopathy. Notes on the study in general: Blood also carried most thyroid clonotypes expanded above 0.001. Onset of ophthalmopathy came a median around 7.1 months after the model predicted it.

Exclusion of a patient resulted from uncontrolled infection, other autoimmune disease, pregnancy or lactation. Source material for PBMCs was more than 9.5 ml fresh peripheral blood. RNA transcripts were the template for amplifying TCR beta CDR3 regions. During a first-round RT-PCR of the TCR CDR3, the HTBI primer set was used. TCRdb re-called the multiplex PCR reads through MiXCR, storing one row per CDR3 protein. In the table there are 150,000 or so distinct CDR3 sequences, 22% of which are singletons. This sequence joins TRBV30 and TRBJ2-3, with D tentatively TRBD1 (5 bases). The sequenced sample consisted of blood. The sequence was collected from a woman in her forties or fifties with Graves' hyperthyroidism that later progressed to Graves' ophthalmopathy. The CDR3 sequence is CAWTGNTGSTDTQYF. The CDR3 DNA is TGTGCCTGGACAGGGAACACCGGGAGCACAGATACGCAGTATTTT.